The rows below give T cell receptor beta chains drawn from one sample of a study of Ad26.COV2.S vaccination and SARS-CoV-2 variants. Sequencing was performed with immunoSEQ multiplex PCR; in TCRdb, only in-frame clones are kept and a portion is missing. The table lists hundreds of thousands of clones, around 86% of them singletons, with about 3% in the top ten. Sequencing used peripheral blood, obtained in a trial of Ad26.COV2.S vaccine versus placebo. The origin of the receptors is a person aged 18-60 years who received the Ad26.COV2.S COVID-19 vaccine or a placebo. Both conserved end residues are part of each CDR3. The order of the fields is D gene, J gene, clone size, V gene, CDR3 DNA, CDR3 protein. The D gene is left open where the match is weak. The size of a clone is reported for some rows only, either as once, few or many, or as a class for expanded clones.

D: NA; J: TRBJ2-1; size: NA; V: TRBV9; DNA: TGTGCCAGCAGCGCGATCGGGAGCTCCTACAATGAGCAGTTCTTC; CDR3: CASSAIGSSYNEQFF
D: NA; J: TRBJ2-1; size: NA; V: TRBV9; DNA: TGTGCCAGCAGCCCCCGGGGCCAAACCTACAATGAGCAGTTCTTC; CDR3: CASSPRGQTYNEQFF
D: NA; J: TRBJ2-3; size: NA; V: TRBV7-3; DNA: TGTGCCAGCAGCTTAAGGGCAGATACGCAGTATTTT; CDR3: CASSLRADTQYF
D: NA; J: TRBJ1-2; size: NA; V: TRBV6-5; DNA: TGTGCCAGCAGGCGGGACACCAATAACTATGGCTACACCTTC; CDR3: CASRRDTNNYGYTF
D: TRBD2; J: TRBJ2-3; size: once; V: TRBV3-1/TRBV3-2; DNA: TGTGCCAGCAGCCCGCATAGCGGGGGGGCCGGTACGCAGTATTTT; CDR3: CASSPHSGGAGTQYF
D: NA; J: TRBJ2-3; size: once; V: TRBV18; DNA: TGTGCCAGCTCGTCTCCCACAGATACGCAGTATTTT; CDR3: CASSSPTDTQYF
D: TRBD1; J: TRBJ1-2; size: NA; V: TRBV7-2; DNA: TGTGCCAGCAGCTCCGAGGACAGGGGGTTCTATGGCTACACCTTC; CDR3: CASSSEDRGFYGYTF
D: NA; J: TRBJ1-2; size: NA; V: TRBV15; DNA: TGTGCCACCAGCGCACGTGAGGCTGCCTTCTCGGTCGGCTACACCTTC; CDR3: CATSAREAAFSVGYTF
D: NA; J: TRBJ2-1; size: NA; V: TRBV7-2; DNA: TGTGCCAGCAGCTTAGCCCCTTTTAGGACAGACAATGAGCAGTTCTTC; CDR3: CASSLAPFRTDNEQFF
D: NA; J: TRBJ2-7; size: NA; V: TRBV3-1/TRBV3-2; DNA: TGTGCCAGCAGCCAAGCCCTATGGGAGGGGACACAGACCTACGAGCAGTACTTC; CDR3: CASSQALWEGTQTYEQYF
D: TRBD1; J: TRBJ1-2; size: NA; V: TRBV9; DNA: TGTGCCAGCAGCGGGACAGGGATATTTGGCTACACCTTC; CDR3: CASSGTGIFGYTF
D: NA; J: TRBJ1-3; size: NA; V: TRBV5-1; DNA: TGCGCCAGCAGCTTGGGAGGGGCCGAAGGAAACACCATATATTTT; CDR3: CASSLGGAEGNTIYF
D: NA; J: TRBJ2-7; size: NA; V: TRBV5-1; DNA: TGCGCCAGCAGCTTTACAGTTTCCTACGAGCAGTACTTC; CDR3: CASSFTVSYEQYF
D: TRBD1; J: TRBJ1-3; size: once; V: TRBV4-1; DNA: TGCGCCAGCAGCGTGAGGACAGGGGATTACTCTGGAAACACCATATATTTT; CDR3: CASSVRTGDYSGNTIYF
D: NA; J: TRBJ1-2; size: NA; V: TRBV5-8; DNA: TGTGCCAGCAGCTTGGCCGATTTACCTAACTATGGCTACACCTTC; CDR3: CASSLADLPNYGYTF
D: NA; J: TRBJ2-5; size: NA; V: TRBV18; DNA: TGTGCCAGCTCACAAGTTTCAGACCAAGAGACCCAGTACTTC; CDR3: CASSQVSDQETQYF
D: TRBD2; J: TRBJ2-1; size: NA; V: TRBV19; DNA: TGTGCCAGTAGAGTAGCGGGGGCCCCTACCAATGAGCAGTTCTTC; CDR3: CASRVAGAPTNEQFF
D: TRBD1; J: TRBJ1-5; size: NA; V: TRBV12-3/TRBV12-4; DNA: TGTGCCAGCGGACAGGGGGCTTGGCAGCCCCAGCATTTT; CDR3: CASGQGAWQPQHF
D: NA; J: TRBJ2-7; size: NA; V: TRBV7-8; DNA: TGTGCCAGCAGCTTCGGTTCCAGTTCCTCCTACGAGCAGTACTTC; CDR3: CASSFGSSSSYEQYF
D: NA; J: TRBJ1-2; size: NA; V: TRBV27; DNA: TGTGCCAGCAGTTTAGACAGAGGAAATGGCTACACCTTC; CDR3: CASSLDRGNGYTF
D: TRBD2; J: TRBJ2-3; size: few; V: TRBV5-1; DNA: TGCGCCAGCAGCCGTAGCGGGGTGAGCACAGATACGCAGTATTTT; CDR3: CASSRSGVSTDTQYF
D: NA; J: TRBJ2-2; size: NA; V: TRBV5-1; DNA: TGCGCCAGCAGCTTGGTTTTTGGGGAAAACACCGGGGAGCTGTTTTTT; CDR3: CASSLVFGENTGELFF
D: NA; J: TRBJ1-6; size: few; V: TRBV12-3/TRBV12-4; DNA: TGTGCCAGCCGTCGCCAGCGGAATTCACCCCTCCACTTT; CDR3: CASRRQRNSPLHF
D: TRBD2; J: TRBJ2-1; size: NA; V: TRBV6-5; DNA: TGTGCCAGCAGTTACTCCGGGGGGGCCTTCGATGAGCAGTTCTTC; CDR3: CASSYSGGAFDEQFF
D: TRBD2; J: TRBJ2-7; size: NA; V: TRBV2; DNA: TGTGCCAGCAGTGGTCCGACTAGCGGGGGGGCCTGGAACGAGCAGTACTTC; CDR3: CASSGPTSGGAWNEQYF
D: NA; J: TRBJ2-6; size: once; V: TRBV7-9; DNA: TGTGCCGGTGAGGGGGACGGGGCCAACGTCCTGACTTTC; CDR3: CAGEGDGANVLTF
D: TRBD1; J: TRBJ2-7; size: NA; V: TRBV7-7; DNA: TGTGCTAGCAGCTTAGCCAGCCACAGGGGGGCTTTCTACGAGCAGTACTTC; CDR3: CASSLASHRGAFYEQYF
D: TRBD2; J: TRBJ2-2; size: NA; V: TRBV4-1; DNA: TGCGCCAGCAGCCAAGGACTAGCGGTCACCGGGGAGCTGTTTTTT; CDR3: CASSQGLAVTGELFF
D: TRBD1; J: TRBJ2-2; size: NA; V: TRBV6-2/TRBV6-3; DNA: TGTGCCAGCAGTTATACAGGGGCCACCGGGGAGCTGTTTTTT; CDR3: CASSYTGATGELFF
D: NA; J: TRBJ2-1; size: NA; V: TRBV6-5; DNA: TGTGCCAGCAGTTACCGCCCGGCCCCCAATGAGCAGTTCTTC; CDR3: CASSYRPAPNEQFF
D: NA; J: TRBJ2-5; size: NA; V: TRBV3-1/TRBV3-2; DNA: TGTGCCAGCAGCCAAGGAAGGTATGACTGGGAGACCCAGTACTTC; CDR3: CASSQGRYDWETQYF
D: NA; J: TRBJ1-1; size: NA; V: TRBV15; DNA: TGTGCCACCAGCAAGACGGGCACTGAAGCTTTCTTT; CDR3: CATSKTGTEAFF
D: TRBD2; J: TRBJ2-5; size: NA; V: TRBV5-4; DNA: TGTGCCAGCAGCTACGGACTAGCGGGGGACGAGACCCAGTACTTC; CDR3: CASSYGLAGDETQYF
D: NA; J: TRBJ2-7; size: NA; V: TRBV11-1; DNA: TGTGCCAGCAGCCCCAGCTCCTACGAGCAGTACTTC; CDR3: CASSPSSYEQYF
D: NA; J: TRBJ2-3; size: NA; V: TRBV7-2; DNA: TGTGCCAGCAGCAACCGGGCGGAAGATACGCAGTATTTT; CDR3: CASSNRAEDTQYF
D: NA; J: TRBJ1-1; size: NA; V: TRBV19; DNA: TGTGCCAGTAATGGGGCTGAAGCTTTCTTT; CDR3: CASNGAEAFF
D: TRBD1; J: TRBJ1-2; size: NA; V: TRBV6-5; DNA: TGTGCCAGCAGGACGGACAGGGGGGCGGGAGGCTACACCTTC; CDR3: CASRTDRGAGGYTF
D: NA; J: TRBJ2-7; size: NA; V: TRBV5-1; DNA: TGCGCCAGCAGCTTTCATCGGGGAGCCTACGAGCAGTACTTC; CDR3: CASSFHRGAYEQYF
D: TRBD1; J: TRBJ1-5; size: NA; V: TRBV6-5; DNA: TGTGCCAGCAGTCACTCCGGGACAGATACCGGGGGGCCCCAGCATTTT; CDR3: CASSHSGTDTGGPQHF
D: NA; J: TRBJ1-2; size: NA; V: TRBV12-3/TRBV12-4; DNA: TGTGCCAGCAGTTCGACAGGCTATGGCTACACCTTC; CDR3: CASSSTGYGYTF
D: TRBD2; J: TRBJ2-1; size: NA; V: TRBV4-2; DNA: TGTGCCAGCAGCCAAGATAACGTCGGAGCGGGGGATTACAATGAGCAGTTCTTC; CDR3: CASSQDNVGAGDYNEQFF
D: NA; J: TRBJ2-7; size: NA; V: TRBV19; DNA: TGTGCCAGTAGTATTATAAACTCCTACGAGCAGTACTTC; CDR3: CASSIINSYEQYF
D: TRBD1; J: TRBJ2-7; size: NA; V: TRBV6-1; DNA: TGTGCCAGCAGTGAAGACAGAGGACAGGGGAGCCCCTACGAGCAGTACTTC; CDR3: CASSEDRGQGSPYEQYF